Listed below are T cell receptor beta chains from one sample, sequenced in a study of CD8 T cells in ankylosing spondylitis. TCRdb passed the 5' RACE reads through MiXCR, listing each CDR3 protein once. Of around 490,000 distinct CDR3 sequences detected, roughly 5.2% appear once; the ten largest clones hold approximately 4%. Sequencing used blood, either unsorted or a sorted T cell fraction (not recorded which). Receptor source: a male donor with ankylosing spondylitis. CDR3s include the opening cysteine and the closing phenylalanine or tryptophan. A D gene is named only where the DNA matches it firmly. Some rows mark clone size as missing; the rest say once, few, many or name a class of expanded clone.

J gene,D gene,clone size,V gene,CDR3 protein,CDR3 DNA
TRBJ2-2,NA,many,TRBV12-5,CASGSGLNTGELFF,TGTGCTAGTGGTTCGGGACTGAACACCGGGGAGCTGTTTTTT
TRBJ1-4,NA,many,TRBV4-3,CASSQDGVNEEKLFF,TGCGCCAGCAGCCAAGATGGAGTTAATGAGGAAAAACTGTTTTTT
TRBJ2-4,NA,many,TRBV4-3,CASSPLAQTRRVKNIQYF,TGCGCCAGCAGCCCACTAGCTCAGACACGGAGGGTCAAAAACATTCAGTACTTC
TRBJ2-5,NA,NA,TRBV6-5,CASSSRTAQETQYF,TGTGCCAGCAGTTCCCGGACAGCTCAAGAGACCCAGTACTTC
TRBJ1-3,TRBD1,NA,TRBV5-1,CASSLAGTGLGNTIYF,TGCGCCAGCAGCTTGGCCGGGACAGGACTTGGAAACACCATATATTTT
TRBJ2-3,NA,many,TRBV4-2,CASSKQELTDTQYF,TGTGCCAGCAGCAAACAGGAACTCACAGATACGCAGTATTTT
TRBJ2-1,TRBD2,many,TRBV12-3/TRBV12-4,CASTRGGPDNEQFF,TGTGCCAGCACTCGGGGGGGTCCGGACAATGAGCAGTTCTTC
TRBJ2-5,NA,few,TRBV5-1,CASSLLPGTVKETQYF,TGCGCCAGCAGCTTACTGCCGGGGACCGTGAAAGAGACCCAGTACTTC
TRBJ1-1,NA,many,TRBV5-1,CASSLEYSRNTEAFF,TGCGCCAGCAGCTTGGAGTACAGCCGCAACACTGAAGCTTTCTTT
TRBJ2-7,TRBD1,many,TRBV28,CASSATGTVSYEQYF,TGTGCCAGCAGTGCTACCGGGACAGTCTCCTACGAGCAGTACTTC